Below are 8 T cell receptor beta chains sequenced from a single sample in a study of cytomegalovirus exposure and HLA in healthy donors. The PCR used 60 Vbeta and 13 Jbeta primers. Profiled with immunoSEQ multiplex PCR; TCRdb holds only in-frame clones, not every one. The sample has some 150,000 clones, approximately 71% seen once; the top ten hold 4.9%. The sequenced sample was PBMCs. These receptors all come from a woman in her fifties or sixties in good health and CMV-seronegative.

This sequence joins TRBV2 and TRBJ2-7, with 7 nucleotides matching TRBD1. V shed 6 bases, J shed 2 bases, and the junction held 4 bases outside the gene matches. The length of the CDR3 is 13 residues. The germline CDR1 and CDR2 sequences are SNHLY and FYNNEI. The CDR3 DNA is TGTGCCAGCAGGGCCGGGACAGCCTACGAGCAGTACTTC. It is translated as CASRAGTAYEQYF.

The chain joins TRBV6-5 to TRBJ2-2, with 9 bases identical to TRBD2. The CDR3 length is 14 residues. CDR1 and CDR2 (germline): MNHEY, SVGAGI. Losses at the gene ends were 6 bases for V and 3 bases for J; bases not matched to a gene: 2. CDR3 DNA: TGTGCCAGCAGCTTAGCGGGGGACACCGGGGAGCTGTTTTTT. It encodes CASSLAGDTGELFF.

The DNA for the CDR3 is TGCGCCAGCAGCTTGGCCCTGCTAGCGGGACAAGATACGCAGTATTTT. Translating it yields CASSLALLAGQDTQYF. J is TRBJ2-3 and V is TRBV5-1; 9 bases align to TRBD2. Germline V CDR1 and CDR2: SGHRS, YFSETQ. The CDR3 covers 16 residues. J was trimmed by 5 bases and V by 0 bases; bases with no gene match: 7.

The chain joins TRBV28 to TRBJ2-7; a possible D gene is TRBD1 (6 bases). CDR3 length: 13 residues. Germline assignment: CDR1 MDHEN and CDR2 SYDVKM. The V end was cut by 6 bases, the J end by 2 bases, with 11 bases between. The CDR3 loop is CASSRQVTYEQYF. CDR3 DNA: TGTGCCAGCAGCAGACAGGTAACCTACGAGCAGTACTTC. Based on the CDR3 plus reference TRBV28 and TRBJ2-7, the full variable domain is DVKVTQSSRYLVKRTGEKVFLECVQDMDHENMFWYRQDPGLGLRLIYFSYDVKMKEKGDIPEGYSVSREKKERFSLILESASTNQTSMYLCASSRQVTYEQYFGPGTRLTVT.

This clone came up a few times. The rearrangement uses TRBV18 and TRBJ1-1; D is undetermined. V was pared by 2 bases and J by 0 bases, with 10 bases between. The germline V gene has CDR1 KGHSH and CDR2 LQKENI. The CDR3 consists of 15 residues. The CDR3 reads CASSPRTDLNTEAFF. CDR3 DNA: TGTGCCAGCTCACCAAGAACCGACTTGAACACTGAAGCTTTCTTT.

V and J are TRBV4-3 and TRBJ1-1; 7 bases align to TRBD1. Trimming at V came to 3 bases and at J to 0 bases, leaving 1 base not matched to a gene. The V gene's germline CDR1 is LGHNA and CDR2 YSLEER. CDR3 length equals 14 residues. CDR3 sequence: CASSHDRVNTEAFF. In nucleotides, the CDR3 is TGCGCCAGCAGCCACGACAGGGTGAACACTGAAGCTTTCTTT.

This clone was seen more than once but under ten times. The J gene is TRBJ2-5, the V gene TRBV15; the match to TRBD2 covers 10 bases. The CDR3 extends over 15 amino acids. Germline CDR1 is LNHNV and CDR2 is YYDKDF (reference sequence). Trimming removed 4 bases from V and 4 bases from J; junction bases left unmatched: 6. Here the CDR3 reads CATSISPSGGETQYF. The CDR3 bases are TGTGCCACCAGCATTTCCCCTAGCGGGGGAGAGACCCAGTACTTC.

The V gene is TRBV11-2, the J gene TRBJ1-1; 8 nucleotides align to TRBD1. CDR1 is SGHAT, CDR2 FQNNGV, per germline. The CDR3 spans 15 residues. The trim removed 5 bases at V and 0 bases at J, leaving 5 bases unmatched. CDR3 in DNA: TGTGCCAGCAGCCCAGGGACAGGCCTGAACACTGAAGCTTTCTTT. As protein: CASSPGTGLNTEAFF.